The rows below give T cell receptor beta chains drawn from one sample of a study of blood T cell repertoires in COVID-19. The protocol was immunoSEQ multiplex PCR, while the TCRdb copy is restricted to in-frame clones and leaves out a portion. The data contain approximately 61,000 clones, around 87% of them seen just once; the ten biggest clones take up approximately 14%. Material: peripheral blood. The receptors were gathered from a human donor in a cohort sampled during active COVID-19. Both conserved end residues are part of each CDR3. A D gene is named only where the DNA matches it firmly. The size entry is marked missing in some rows and otherwise reads once, few, many or a size class.

clone size	V gene	J gene	D gene	CDR3 protein	CDR3 DNA
-	TRBV5-4	TRBJ2-7	-	CASSLAIREGAAYEQYF	TGTGCCAGCAGCTTGGCCATACGGGAGGGGGCCGCCTACGAGCAGTACTTC
-	TRBV20-1	TRBJ2-1	TRBD1	CSAPTGGGMFF	TGCAGTGCCCCTACAGGGGGCGGTATGTTCTTC
-	TRBV5-1	TRBJ2-6	TRBD2	CASSLRGLAGTSGANVLTF	TGCGCCAGCAGCTTGAGGGGACTAGCGGGGACCTCCGGGGCCAACGTCCTGACTTTC
-	TRBV28	TRBJ2-6	-	CASSTTGPGANVLTF	TGTGCCAGCAGTACTACAGGGCCTGGGGCCAACGTCCTGACTTTC
-	TRBV18	TRBJ2-5	TRBD2	CASSPTSGQETQYF	TGTGCCAGCTCACCGACTAGCGGGCAAGAGACCCAGTACTTC
-	TRBV4-3	TRBJ1-1	-	CASSLIPPYEAFF	TGCGCCAGCAGCTTAATCCCCCCTTATGAAGCTTTCTTT
-	TRBV11-2	TRBJ2-5	-	CASSLRGLKGRMEKETQYF	TGTGCCAGCAGCTTAAGAGGGCTCAAGGGGAGGATGGAAAAAGAGACCCAGTACTTC
many	TRBV27	TRBJ2-2	TRBD2	CASVGLAGSGELFF	TGTGCCAGCGTCGGACTAGCGGGATCCGGGGAGCTGTTTTTT
-	TRBV7-9	TRBJ2-7	TRBD2	CASSLGLAGVYEQYF	TGTGCCAGCAGCTTAGGGCTAGCGGGAGTCTACGAGCAGTACTTC
few	TRBV7-2	TRBJ2-5	-	CASSRYLQETQYF	TGTGCCAGCAGCCGATACCTCCAGGAGACCCAGTACTTC
-	TRBV9	TRBJ2-4	-	CASGSQGTNIQYF	TGTGCCAGCGGTTCCCAGGGGACAAACATTCAGTACTTC
-	TRBV6-1	TRBJ1-3	TRBD1	CASSGGQGGFSGNTIYF	TGTGCCAGCAGTGGCGGACAGGGGGGTTTCTCTGGAAACACCATATATTTT
-	TRBV7-3	TRBJ1-1	TRBD1	CASSLDRDGGAFF	TGTGCCAGCAGCCTCGACAGGGACGGGGGAGCTTTCTTT
-	TRBV20-1	TRBJ1-1	-	CSARASTEAFF	TGCAGTGCTAGAGCCAGCACTGAAGCTTTCTTT
-	TRBV12-3/TRBV12-4	TRBJ1-5	-	CASSLIENQPQHF	TGTGCCAGCAGTTTAATAGAGAATCAGCCCCAGCATTTT
-	TRBV28	TRBJ2-7	-	CASTDSSSYEQYF	TGTGCCAGCACCGACAGTAGCTCCTACGAGCAGTACTTC
-	TRBV7-9	TRBJ2-3	TRBD2	CASSLGLAGVSDTQYF	TGTGCCAGCAGCTTAGGGCTAGCGGGAGTATCAGATACGCAGTATTTT
few	TRBV29-1	TRBJ1-1	TRBD1	CSVADRGKGTEAFF	TGCAGCGTCGCTGACAGGGGCAAGGGGACTGAAGCTTTCTTT
-	TRBV6-5	TRBJ2-5	-	CASNFGAQYF	TGTGCCAGCAACTTCGGGGCCCAGTACTTC
-	TRBV6-5	TRBJ1-2	TRBD1	CASSLGQASHGYTF	TGTGCCAGCAGTCTTGGACAGGCCTCCCATGGCTACACCTTC
-	TRBV28	TRBJ2-7	TRBD1	CASSFRGHYSYEQYF	TGTGCCAGCAGTTTCAGGGGGCATTACTCCTACGAGCAGTACTTC
-	TRBV29-1	TRBJ1-2	TRBD1	CSGRQGVAGYTF	TGCAGCGGGAGGCAGGGGGTAGCGGGCTACACCTTC
-	TRBV4-1	TRBJ1-5	-	CASSLTVNNQPQHF	TGCGCCAGCAGCCTGACAGTCAACAATCAGCCCCAGCATTTT
-	TRBV5-1	TRBJ2-1	TRBD2	CASTRGDSSYNEQFF	TGCGCCAGCACCCGGGGGGACTCCTCCTACAATGAGCAGTTCTTC
-	TRBV29-1	TRBJ1-2	TRBD1	CSVADRGGYGYTF	TGCAGCGTGGCGGACAGGGGCGGTTATGGCTACACCTTC
-	TRBV5-1	TRBJ2-1	-	CASTGDDADEQFF	TGCGCCAGCACGGGGGATGATGCTGATGAGCAGTTCTTC
-	TRBV5-5	TRBJ2-7	TRBD1	CASSSGTAFSYEQYF	TGTGCCAGCAGCTCAGGGACAGCATTCTCCTACGAGCAGTACTTC
-	TRBV19	TRBJ2-3	-	CASPVASTDTQYF	TGTGCCAGTCCGGTCGCATCCACAGATACGCAGTATTTT
-	TRBV7-3	TRBJ2-3	TRBD2	CASSLVTSGSDTQYF	TGTGCCAGCAGCTTAGTGACTAGCGGTTCAGATACGCAGTATTTT
once	TRBV18	TRBJ2-1	TRBD1	CASSPRTGSYNEQFF	TGTGCCAGCTCACCAAGGACAGGGTCCTACAATGAGCAGTTCTTC
-	TRBV12-3/TRBV12-4	TRBJ1-2	-	CASSLIRNYGYTF	TGTGCCAGCAGTTTGATCAGGAACTATGGCTACACCTTC
-	TRBV7-7	TRBJ2-7	TRBD1	CASSNRGMDEQYF	TGTGCCAGCAGTAACAGGGGTATGGACGAGCAGTACTTC
-	TRBV19	TRBJ2-7	TRBD2	CASSMRISGSLAYEQYF	TGTGCCAGTAGTATGAGGATTAGCGGGAGTTTAGCCTACGAGCAGTACTTC
-	TRBV5-8	TRBJ1-6	-	CASREHKVGSYNSPLHF	TGTGCCAGCAGGGAGCACAAGGTCGGCTCCTATAATTCACCCCTCCACTTT
-	TRBV19	TRBJ2-1	TRBD1	CASSMPQGAGEQFF	TGTGCCAGTAGTATGCCTCAGGGGGCGGGTGAGCAGTTCTTC
-	TRBV19	TRBJ2-7	-	CASSRAGVYEQYF	TGTGCCAGTAGTAGGGCAGGTGTCTACGAGCAGTACTTC
-	TRBV5-1	TRBJ2-3	TRBD1	CASSAPTGGLADTQYF	TGCGCCAGCAGCGCGCCTACAGGGGGCTTGGCAGATACGCAGTATTTT
once	TRBV28	TRBJ1-3	TRBD1	CASSGQGVPVGGNTIYF	TGTGCCAGCTCGGGACAGGGGGTGCCGGTGGGAGGAAACACCATATATTTT
few	TRBV3-1/TRBV3-2	TRBJ2-7	-	CASSPTGSGEQYF	TGTGCCAGCAGCCCCACAGGGTCGGGCGAGCAGTACTTC
-	TRBV15	TRBJ2-1	-	CATSRDHSREQFF	TGTGCCACCAGCAGAGATCACAGCAGGGAGCAGTTCTTC
few	TRBV5-4	TRBJ1-3	-	CASDQGGTGNTIYF	TGTGCCAGTGATCAGGGAGGCACTGGAAACACCATATATTTT
-	TRBV5-1	TRBJ2-1	TRBD2	CASSLGLAGDNEQFF	TGCGCCAGCAGCTTGGGACTAGCGGGAGACAATGAGCAGTTCTTC
-	TRBV4-3	TRBJ1-2	TRBD1	CASSQKDRVGPHGYTF	TGCGCCAGCAGCCAAAAGGACAGGGTGGGCCCTCATGGCTACACCTTC
-	TRBV7-2	TRBJ2-7	TRBD2	CASSFRGWGGYEQYF	TGTGCCAGCAGCTTCCGAGGTTGGGGGGGGTACGAGCAGTACTTC
few	TRBV10-2	TRBJ1-5	-	CASSGPPGGRAGAQHF	TGCGCCAGCAGTGGGCCCCCCGGGGGGCGGGCCGGGGCCCAGCATTTT
-	TRBV28	TRBJ1-5	-	CASSPGTRLGPQHF	TGTGCCAGCAGTCCTGGGACACGCCTTGGGCCCCAGCATTTT
-	TRBV28	TRBJ2-7	TRBD2	CASRGGLAYEQYF	TGTGCCAGCAGGGGGGGACTAGCCTACGAGCAGTACTTC
-	TRBV5-1	TRBJ2-2	TRBD2	CASSLLASGGNTGELFF	TGCGCCAGCAGCTTGTTGGCTAGCGGGGGGAACACCGGGGAGCTGTTTTTT